This T cell receptor beta chain was profiled in a study of blood T cell repertoires in COVID-19. Sequenced by immunoSEQ multiplex PCR; TCRdb stores in-frame clones only, minus some. The sample lists roughly 200,000 clones; roughly 84% were seen once. The V segment lost 6 bases and the J segment 5 bases; nucleotides outside the gene matches: 9. Germline values: CDR1 SNHLY, CDR2 FYNNEI. This CDR3 has 15 amino acids. The source is a man aged 25-45 years in a cohort exposed to, infected with or recovered from COVID-19 (not recorded which). The source material was PBMCs or T cells enriched from blood (not recorded which). The chain recombines TRBV2 with TRBJ2-3, with TRBD2 matching 9 bases. The CDR3 spells CASRYLAGTQDTQYF. Here the CDR3 DNA reads TGTGCCAGCAGATACCTAGCGGGAACCCAAGATACGCAGTATTTT.